The clone carrying this T cell receptor (beta chain) has a count of ten or more. Its target is unknown. CD4+ or CD8+ T cells at a count of 1 million served as input for the sorted libraries. The method for making cDNA was 5'RACE, and it used 10-nucleotide random UMIs. Every sequencing run generated in excess of 160 million TCR-beta sequences. These sequences covered 15-18 subjects. TCRdb recomputed calls from the 5' RACE reads with MiXCR, one row per CDR3 protein. The sample shows 19,000 or so distinct CDR3 sequences, about 15% of them seen only once. Between the trimmed V and J ends, which lost 0 bases and 5 bases, there was a span of 17 bases. This CDR3 has 16 amino acids. Looked up from germline, CDR1 is DFQATT and CDR2 is SNEGSKA (reference sequence). The entry originates in a study of neurological immune-mediated disorders. Findings and limits, study-wide: Expanded clones shared no CDR3 amino acid sequences across subjects, suggesting private repertoires in all groups.

The sequenced sample consisted of CD4+ T cells from blood. The V gene is TRBV20-1, the J gene TRBJ2-1, with D perhaps TRBD2 (6 bases). The TCR originated in a woman aged 60-75 years with HTLV-1-associated myelopathy (HAM/TSP). Here the CDR3 reads CSARDPLIRTNNEQFF. CDR3 in DNA: TGCAGTGCTAGAGATCCCCTAATTCGGACTAACAATGAGCAGTTCTTC.